Listed below are T cell receptor beta chains from one sample, sequenced in a study of identical twins. TCRdb redid the calling of the 5' RACE reads with MiXCR, one entry per CDR3 protein. The table records about 570,000 distinct CDR3 sequences, around 9.6% of them present only once. These records were also assigned to another study, of yellow fever vaccine responses in identical twins.

Sequencing input: PBMCs. These receptors all stem from a woman younger than 30 in good health. Each CDR3 is given with its conserved first and last residue.

v_gene	CDR3aa
TRBV10-3	CAINGDGSSYNEQFF
TRBV5-1	CASSLVRESTDTQYF
TRBV6-5	CASSSDRMTNQPQHF
TRBV7-9	CASSRGQVGFEQYF
TRBV2	CASTMTDSNQPQHF
TRBV6-1	CASSKGSRSSYEQYF
TRBV7-6	CASSLYTGDQDTQYF
TRBV11-1	CASSLARGGGATGNTIYF
TRBV18	CASSPIGTAMGVSYEQYF
TRBV6-1	CASSDCVLTQFF
TRBV7-6	CASSLYTGADTQYF
TRBV3-1	CASSIGLAGVSGELFF
TRBV11-1	CASSGRESVDQVISSYEQYF
TRBV5-1	CASGEPGLHYEQYF
TRBV6-6	CATRRPKNIQYF
TRBV10-2	CASSFGSEQFF
TRBV11-2	CASSLVLGGINEQFF
TRBV28	CASRPTRSYEQYF
TRBV20-1	CSVLDGETQYF
TRBV28	CASSPRGPYEQYF
TRBV29-1	CSVEVDSSYEQYF
TRBV10-3	CAISDPGLAGGPELTDTQYF
TRBV28	CASSFTGSHYEQYF
TRBV3-1	CASSPSFETQYF
TRBV15	CATSRDLSSGGLAQYF